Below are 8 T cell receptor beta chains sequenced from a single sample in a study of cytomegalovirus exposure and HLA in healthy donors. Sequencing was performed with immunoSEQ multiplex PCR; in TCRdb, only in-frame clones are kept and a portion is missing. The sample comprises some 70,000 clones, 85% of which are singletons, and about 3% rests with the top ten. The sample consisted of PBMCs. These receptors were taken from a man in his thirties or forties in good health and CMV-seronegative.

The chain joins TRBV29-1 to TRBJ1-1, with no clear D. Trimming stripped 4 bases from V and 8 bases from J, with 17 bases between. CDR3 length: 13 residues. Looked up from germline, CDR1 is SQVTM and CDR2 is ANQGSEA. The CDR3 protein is CSVAGRGRPEAFF. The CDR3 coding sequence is TGCAGCGTTGCTGGCAGAGGGCGTCCCGAAGCTTTCTTT.

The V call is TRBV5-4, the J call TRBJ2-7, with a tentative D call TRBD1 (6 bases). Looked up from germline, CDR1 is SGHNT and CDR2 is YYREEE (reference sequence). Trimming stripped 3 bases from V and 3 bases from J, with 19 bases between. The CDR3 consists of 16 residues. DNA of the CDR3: TGTGCCAGCAGCTCACACCCAGGGGACCCGAACTACGAGCAGTACGTC. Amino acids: CASSSHPGDPNYEQYV.

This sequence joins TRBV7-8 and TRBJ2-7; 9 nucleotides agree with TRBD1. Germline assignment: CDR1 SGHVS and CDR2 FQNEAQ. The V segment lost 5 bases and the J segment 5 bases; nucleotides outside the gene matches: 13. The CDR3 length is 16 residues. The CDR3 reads CASSPRRGQGKDEQYF. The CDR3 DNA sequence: TGTGCCAGCAGCCCCCGGCGCGGACAGGGGAAGGACGAGCAGTACTTC.

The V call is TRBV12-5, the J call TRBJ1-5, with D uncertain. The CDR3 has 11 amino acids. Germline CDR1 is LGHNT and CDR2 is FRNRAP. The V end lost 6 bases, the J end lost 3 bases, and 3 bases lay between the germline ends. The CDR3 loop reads CASGFNQPQHF. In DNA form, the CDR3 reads TGTGCTAGTGGCTTCAATCAGCCCCAGCATTTT.

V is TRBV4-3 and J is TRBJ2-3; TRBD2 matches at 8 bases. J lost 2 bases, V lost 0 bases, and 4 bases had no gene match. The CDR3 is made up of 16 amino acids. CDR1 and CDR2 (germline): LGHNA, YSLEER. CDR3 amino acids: CASSQERGVHTDTQYF. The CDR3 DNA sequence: TGCGCCAGCAGCCAAGAGCGGGGGGTGCACACAGATACGCAGTATTTT.

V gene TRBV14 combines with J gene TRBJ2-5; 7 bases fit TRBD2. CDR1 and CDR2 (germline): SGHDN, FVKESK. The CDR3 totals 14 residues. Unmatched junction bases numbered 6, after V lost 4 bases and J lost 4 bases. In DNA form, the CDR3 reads TGTGCCAGCAGCCCTAGAGCGGGACGAGAGACCCAGTACTTC. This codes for CASSPRAGRETQYF.

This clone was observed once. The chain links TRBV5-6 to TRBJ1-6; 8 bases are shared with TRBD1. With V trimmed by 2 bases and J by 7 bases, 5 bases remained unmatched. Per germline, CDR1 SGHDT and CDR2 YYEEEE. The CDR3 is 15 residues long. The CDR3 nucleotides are TGTGCCAGCAGCTTAACGGACAGGGCAAATTCACCCCTCCACTTT. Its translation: CASSLTDRANSPLHF.

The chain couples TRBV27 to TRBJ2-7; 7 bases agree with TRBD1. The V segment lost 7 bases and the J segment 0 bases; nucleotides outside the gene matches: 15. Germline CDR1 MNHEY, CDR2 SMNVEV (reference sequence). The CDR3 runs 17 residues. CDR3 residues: CASILRWDSQSSYEQYF. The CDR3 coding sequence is TGTGCCAGCATACTGCGATGGGACAGCCAGAGCTCCTACGAGCAGTACTTC.